Described below is a single T cell receptor beta chain sequence and its context. The antigen is unknown. This sample is part of a study of beta chain features in type 1 diabetes. Points from the study as a whole: Type 1 diabetes patients showed a moderate but significant shortening of TCRB CDR3s in all four CD4+ subsets.

This CDR3 comprises 16 residues. Germline lookup yields CDR1 SGHVS and CDR2 FQNEAQ. Trimming left V 5 bases short and J 3 bases short, with 20 bases between. Expressed TCRB transcripts were sequenced because the isolated RNA had all been reverse transcribed beforehand. Sequenced by immunoSEQ multiplex PCR; TCRdb stores in-frame clones only, minus some. The sample carries about 280,000 clones, approximately 16% recorded once. The J gene is TRBJ2-7, the V gene TRBV7-8; TRBD1 might be the D (6 bases). The sequence derives from a man aged 18-30 years with type 1 diabetes. Sequencing was carried out using naive CD4+ T cells from blood. CDR3 DNA: TGTGCCAGCAGCCATAGGCTGGGGAGAGGGGGCTACGAGCAGTACTTC. This encodes CASSHRLGRGGYEQYF.